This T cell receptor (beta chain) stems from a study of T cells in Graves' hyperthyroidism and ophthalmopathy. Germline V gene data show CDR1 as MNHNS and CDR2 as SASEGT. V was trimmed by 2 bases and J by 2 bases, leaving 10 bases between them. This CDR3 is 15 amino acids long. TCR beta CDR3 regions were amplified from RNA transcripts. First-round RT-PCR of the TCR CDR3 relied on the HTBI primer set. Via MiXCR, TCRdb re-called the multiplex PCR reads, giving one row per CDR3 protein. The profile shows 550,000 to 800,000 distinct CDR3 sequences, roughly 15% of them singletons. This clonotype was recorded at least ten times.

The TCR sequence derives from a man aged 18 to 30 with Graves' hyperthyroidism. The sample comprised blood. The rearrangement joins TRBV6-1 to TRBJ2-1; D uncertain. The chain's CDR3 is CASSEFHPTYNEQFF. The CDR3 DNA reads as TGTGCCAGCAGTGAATTCCACCCAACCTACAATGAGCAGTTCTTC.